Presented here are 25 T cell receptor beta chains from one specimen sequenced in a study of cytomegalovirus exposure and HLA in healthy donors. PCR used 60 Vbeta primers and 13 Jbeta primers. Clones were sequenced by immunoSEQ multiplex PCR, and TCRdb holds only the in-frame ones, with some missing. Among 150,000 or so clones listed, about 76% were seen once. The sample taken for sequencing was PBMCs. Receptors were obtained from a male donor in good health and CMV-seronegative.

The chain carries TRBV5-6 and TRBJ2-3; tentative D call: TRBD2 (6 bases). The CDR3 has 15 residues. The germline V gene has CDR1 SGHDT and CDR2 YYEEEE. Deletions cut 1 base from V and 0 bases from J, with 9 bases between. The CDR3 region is CASSLTGVSTDTQYF. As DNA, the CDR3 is TGTGCCAGCAGCTTGACGGGAGTCAGCACAGATACGCAGTATTTT.

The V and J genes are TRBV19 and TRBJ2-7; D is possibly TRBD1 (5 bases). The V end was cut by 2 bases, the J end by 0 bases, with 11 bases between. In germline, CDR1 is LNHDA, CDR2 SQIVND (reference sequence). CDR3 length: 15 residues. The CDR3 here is CASSIKGRNSYEQYF. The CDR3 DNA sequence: TGTGCCAGTAGTATAAAGGGGCGGAACTCCTACGAGCAGTACTTC.

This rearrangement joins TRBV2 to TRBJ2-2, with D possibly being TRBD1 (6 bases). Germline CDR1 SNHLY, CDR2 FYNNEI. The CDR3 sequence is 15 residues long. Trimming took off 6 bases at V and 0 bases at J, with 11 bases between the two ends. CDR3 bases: TGTGCCAGCAGGGCAGGACAGTCGAACACCGGGGAGCTGTTTTTT. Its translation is CASRAGQSNTGELFF.

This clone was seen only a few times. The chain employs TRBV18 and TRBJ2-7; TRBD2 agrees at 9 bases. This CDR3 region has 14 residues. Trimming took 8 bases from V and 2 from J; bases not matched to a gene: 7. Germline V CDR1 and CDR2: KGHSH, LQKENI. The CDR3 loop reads CASGVGGRAYEQYF. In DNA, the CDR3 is TGTGCCAGCGGAGTGGGCGGGAGGGCCTACGAGCAGTACTTC.

The CDR3 is CASSQAARGSSYEQYF. CDR3 DNA sequence: TGCGCCAGCAGCCAAGCTGCGCGGGGGTCCTCCTACGAGCAGTACTTC. The rearrangement joins TRBV4-3 to TRBJ2-7; 7 bases align to TRBD2. The CDR3 contains 16 residues. Germline V CDR1 and CDR2: LGHNA, YSLEER. The V and J ends lost 1 base and 0 bases, in that order; junction bases with no gene match: 6.

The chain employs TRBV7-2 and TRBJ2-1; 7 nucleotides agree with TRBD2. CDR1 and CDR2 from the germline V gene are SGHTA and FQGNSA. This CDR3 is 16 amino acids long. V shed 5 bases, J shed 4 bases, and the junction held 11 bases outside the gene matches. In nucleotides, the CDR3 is TGTGCCAGCAGCACCACTAGCGCCCAGCGATACAATGAGCAGTTCTTC. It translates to CASSTTSAQRYNEQFF.

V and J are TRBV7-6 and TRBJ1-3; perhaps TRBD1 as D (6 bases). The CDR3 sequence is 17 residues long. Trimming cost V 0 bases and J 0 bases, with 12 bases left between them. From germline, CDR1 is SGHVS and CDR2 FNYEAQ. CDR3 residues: CASSLADSFDSGNTIYF. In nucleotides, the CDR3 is TGTGCCAGCAGCTTAGCGGACAGCTTTGACTCTGGAAACACCATATATTTT. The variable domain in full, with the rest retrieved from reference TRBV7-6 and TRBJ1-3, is GAGVSQSPRYKVTKRGQDVALRCDPISGHVSLYWYRQALGQGPEFLTYFNYEAQQDKSGLPNDRFSAERPEGSISTLTIQRTEQRDSAMYRCASSLADSFDSGNTIYFGEGSWLTVV.

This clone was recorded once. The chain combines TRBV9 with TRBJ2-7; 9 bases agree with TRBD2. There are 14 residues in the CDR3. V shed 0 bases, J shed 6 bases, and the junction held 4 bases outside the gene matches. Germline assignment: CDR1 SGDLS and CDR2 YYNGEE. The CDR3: CASSVGLAGPEQYF. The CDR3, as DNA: TGTGCCAGCAGCGTAGGCCTAGCGGGACCCGAGCAGTACTTC.

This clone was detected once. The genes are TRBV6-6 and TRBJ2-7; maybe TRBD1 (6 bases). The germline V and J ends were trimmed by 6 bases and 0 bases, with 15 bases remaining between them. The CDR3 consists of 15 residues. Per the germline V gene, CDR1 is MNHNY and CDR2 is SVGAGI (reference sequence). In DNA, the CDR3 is TGTGCCAGCAGCAACCAGGGGATCCCCTCCTACGAGCAGTACTTC. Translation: CASSNQGIPSYEQYF.

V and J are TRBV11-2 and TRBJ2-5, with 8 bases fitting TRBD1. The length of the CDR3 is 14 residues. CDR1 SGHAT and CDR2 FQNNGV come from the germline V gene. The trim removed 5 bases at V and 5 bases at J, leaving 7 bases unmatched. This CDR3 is CASSPRGLRETQYF. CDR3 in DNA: TGTGCCAGCAGCCCCAGGGGGCTGAGGGAGACCCAGTACTTC.

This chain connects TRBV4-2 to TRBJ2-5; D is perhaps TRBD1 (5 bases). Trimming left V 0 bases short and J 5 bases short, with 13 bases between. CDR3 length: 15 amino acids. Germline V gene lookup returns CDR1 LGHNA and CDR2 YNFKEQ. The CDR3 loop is CASSQDTPGYETQYF. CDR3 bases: TGTGCCAGCAGCCAAGATACCCCAGGGTATGAGACCCAGTACTTC.

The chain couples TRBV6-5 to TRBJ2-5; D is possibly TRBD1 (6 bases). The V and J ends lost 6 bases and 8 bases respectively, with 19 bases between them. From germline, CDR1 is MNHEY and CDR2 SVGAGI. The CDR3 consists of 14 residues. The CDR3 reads CASRGTGSIRTQYF. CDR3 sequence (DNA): TGTGCCAGCAGGGGAACAGGGTCAATCAGAACCCAGTACTTC.

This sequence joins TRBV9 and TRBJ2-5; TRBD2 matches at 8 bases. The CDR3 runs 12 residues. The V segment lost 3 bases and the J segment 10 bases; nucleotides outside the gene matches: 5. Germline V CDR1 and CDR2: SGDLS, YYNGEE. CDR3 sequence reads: CASSAELADQYF. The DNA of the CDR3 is TGTGCCAGCAGCGCGGAACTAGCGGACCAGTACTTC.

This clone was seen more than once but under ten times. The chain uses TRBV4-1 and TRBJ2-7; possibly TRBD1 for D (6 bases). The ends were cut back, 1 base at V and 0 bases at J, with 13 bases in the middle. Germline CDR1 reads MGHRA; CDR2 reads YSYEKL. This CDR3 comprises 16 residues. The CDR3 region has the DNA TGCGCCAGCAGCCAAGTCGCTACAGGGACCTCCTACGAGCAGTACTTC. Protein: CASSQVATGTSYEQYF.

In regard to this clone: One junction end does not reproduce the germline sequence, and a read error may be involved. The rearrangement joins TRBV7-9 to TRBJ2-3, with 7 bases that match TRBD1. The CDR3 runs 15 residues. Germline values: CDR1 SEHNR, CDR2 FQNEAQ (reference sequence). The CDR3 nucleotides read TGTTCCAGCAGCCGTCGACAGGGTGGAACAGATACGCAGTATTTT. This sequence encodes CSSSRRQGGTDTQYF.

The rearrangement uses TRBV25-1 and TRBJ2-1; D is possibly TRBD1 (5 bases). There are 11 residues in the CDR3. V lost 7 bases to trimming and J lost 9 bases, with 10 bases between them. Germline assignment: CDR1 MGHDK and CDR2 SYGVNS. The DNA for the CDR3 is TGTGCCAGCACCAGGGCCAGTGAGCAGTTCTTC. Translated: CASTRASEQFF.

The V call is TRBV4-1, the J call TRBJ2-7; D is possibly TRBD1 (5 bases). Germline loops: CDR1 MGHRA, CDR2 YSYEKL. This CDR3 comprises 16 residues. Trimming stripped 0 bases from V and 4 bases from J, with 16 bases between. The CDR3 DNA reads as TGCGCCAGCAGCCAAGATGGAGCCAAAAAGGGGTACGAGCAGTACTTC. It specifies CASSQDGAKKGYEQYF.

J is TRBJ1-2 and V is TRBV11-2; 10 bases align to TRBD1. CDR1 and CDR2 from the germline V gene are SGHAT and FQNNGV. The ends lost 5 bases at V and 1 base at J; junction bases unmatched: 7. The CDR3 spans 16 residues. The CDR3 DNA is TGTGCCAGCAGCCCGGGACAGGGGACCCTTAACTATGGCTACACCTTC. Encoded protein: CASSPGQGTLNYGYTF.

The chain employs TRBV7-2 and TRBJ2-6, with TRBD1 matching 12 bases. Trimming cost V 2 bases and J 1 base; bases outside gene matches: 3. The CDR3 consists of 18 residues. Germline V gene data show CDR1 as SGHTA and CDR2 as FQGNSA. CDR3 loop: CASSLRGQGASGANVLTF. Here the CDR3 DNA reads TGTGCCAGCAGCTTAAGGGGACAGGGGGCGTCTGGGGCCAACGTCCTGACTTTC. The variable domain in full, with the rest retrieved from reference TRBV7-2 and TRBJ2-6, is GAGVSQSPSNKVTEKGKDVELRCDPISGHTALYWYRQSLGQGLEFLIYFQGNSAPDKSGLPSDRFSAERTGGSVSTLTIQRTQQEDSAVYLCASSLRGQGASGANVLTFGAGSRLTVL.

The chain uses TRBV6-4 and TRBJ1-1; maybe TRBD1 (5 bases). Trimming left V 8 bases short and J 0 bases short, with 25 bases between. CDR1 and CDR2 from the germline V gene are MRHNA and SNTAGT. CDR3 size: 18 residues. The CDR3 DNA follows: TGTGCCAGCCAAGTTCTCCAGGGTACCGAAGGCATGAACACTGAAGCTTTCTTT. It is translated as CASQVLQGTEGMNTEAFF.

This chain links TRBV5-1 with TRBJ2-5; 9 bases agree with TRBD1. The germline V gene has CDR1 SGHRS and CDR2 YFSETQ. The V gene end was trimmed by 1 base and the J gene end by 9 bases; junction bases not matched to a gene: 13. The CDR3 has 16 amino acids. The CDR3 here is CASSLNRDRVLEAQYF. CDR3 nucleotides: TGCGCCAGCAGCTTGAACCGGGACAGGGTGTTGGAGGCCCAGTACTTC.

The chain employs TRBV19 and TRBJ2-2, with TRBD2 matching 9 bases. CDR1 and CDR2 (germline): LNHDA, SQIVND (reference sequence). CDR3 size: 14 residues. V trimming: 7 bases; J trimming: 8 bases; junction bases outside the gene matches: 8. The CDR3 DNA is TGTGCCAGTAACATACCTGGACTAGCGGGGGAGCTGTTTTTT. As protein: CASNIPGLAGELFF. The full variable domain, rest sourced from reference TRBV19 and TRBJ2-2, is DGGITQSPKYLFRKEGQNVTLSCEQNLNHDAMYWYRQDPGQGLRLIYYSQIVNDFQKGDIAEGYSVSREKKESFPLTVTSAQKNPTAFYLCASNIPGLAGELFFGEGSRLTVL.

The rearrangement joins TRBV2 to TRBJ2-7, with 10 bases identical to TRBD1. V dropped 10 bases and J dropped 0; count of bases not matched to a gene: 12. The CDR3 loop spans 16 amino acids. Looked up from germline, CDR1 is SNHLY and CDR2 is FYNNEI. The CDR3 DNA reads TGTGCCACCCGGGACAGGGGTAGATTCGACTCCTACGAGCAGTACTTC. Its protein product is CATRDRGRFDSYEQYF.

The CDR3: CASSYRTAMKDTEAFF. CDR3 DNA: TGCGCCAGCAGCTACCGGACAGCCATGAAGGACACTGAAGCTTTCTTT. The J gene is TRBJ1-1, the V gene TRBV5-1; tentative D call: TRBD1 (6 bases). Germline assignment: CDR1 SGHRS and CDR2 YFSETQ. CDR3 length: 16 residues. The V end was cut by 3 bases, the J end by 3 bases, with 18 bases between.

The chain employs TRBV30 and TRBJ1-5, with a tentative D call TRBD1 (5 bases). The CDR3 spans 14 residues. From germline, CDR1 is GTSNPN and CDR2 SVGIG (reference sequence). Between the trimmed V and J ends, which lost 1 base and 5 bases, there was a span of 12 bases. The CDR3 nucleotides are TGTGCCTGGAGTGGTTCCTGGGGGGATCAGCCCCAGCATTTT. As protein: CAWSGSWGDQPQHF.